This T cell receptor beta chain is drawn from a study of response to subunit inactivated influenza vaccine. Findings and limits, study-wide: The authors offered the suggestion that each seasonal influenza vaccination recruits few new T cells.

The CDR3 extends over 15 amino acids. CDR1 WSHSY and CDR2 SAAADI come from the germline V gene. The V and J ends lost 0 bases and 9 bases respectively, with 12 bases between them. TCRdb itself ran the RT-PCR reads through MiXCR, one entry per CDR3 protein. This repertoire shows about 240,000 distinct CDR3 sequences, approximately 12% found once; its top ten account for under 10%. The sample holds a few counts of this clonotype. The target antigen is unknown. The material sequenced was non-naive T cells sorted from PBMCs, taken 14 to 15 days before vaccination. The TCR sequence derives from a man in his forties or fifties who received an inactivated influenza vaccine. The chain carries TRBV10-2 and TRBJ1-6; D is unclear. CDR3 sequence: CASSESWTKGSPLHF. The CDR3 DNA follows: TGCGCCAGCAGTGAGTCATGGACCAAGGGTTCACCCCTCCACTTT.